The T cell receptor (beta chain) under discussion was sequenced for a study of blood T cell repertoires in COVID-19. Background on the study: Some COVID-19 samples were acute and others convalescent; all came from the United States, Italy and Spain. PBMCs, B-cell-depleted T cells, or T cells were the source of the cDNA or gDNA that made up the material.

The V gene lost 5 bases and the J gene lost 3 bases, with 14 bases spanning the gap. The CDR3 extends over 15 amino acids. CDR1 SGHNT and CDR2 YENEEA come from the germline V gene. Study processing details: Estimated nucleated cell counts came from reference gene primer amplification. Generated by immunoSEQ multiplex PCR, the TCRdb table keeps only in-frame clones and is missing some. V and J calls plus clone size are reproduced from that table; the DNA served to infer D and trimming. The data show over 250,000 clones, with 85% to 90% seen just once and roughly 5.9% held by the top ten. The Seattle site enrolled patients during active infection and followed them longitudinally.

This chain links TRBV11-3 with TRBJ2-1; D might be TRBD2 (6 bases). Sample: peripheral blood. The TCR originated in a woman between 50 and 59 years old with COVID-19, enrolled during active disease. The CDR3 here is CASSGRDSFYNEQFF. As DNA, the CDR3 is TGTGCCAGCAGCGGCCGGGACTCTTTCTACAATGAGCAGTTCTTC.